The 11 T cell receptor beta chains below come from one sample, sequenced in a study of T cell repertoires in Merkel cell carcinoma. Some clones are missing from TCRdb's copy, which holds only in-frame ones; the method was immunoSEQ multiplex PCR. Here the sample spans roughly 14,000 clones, roughly 72% being singletons. Specimen: tumor tissue. These TCRs come from an adult with Merkel cell carcinoma.

This clone appeared a few times. The chain employs TRBV7-9 and TRBJ2-7; maybe TRBD2 (6 bases). V was trimmed by 4 bases and J by 4 bases, leaving 11 bases between them. Per the germline V gene, CDR1 is SEHNR and CDR2 is FQNEAQ (reference sequence). The CDR3 has 13 residues. As DNA, the CDR3 is TGTGCCAGCAGCTCGATGGGGGGATACGAGCAGTACTTC. Its protein product is CASSSMGGYEQYF.

The CDR3 protein is CASSPLPGDGGEAFF. CDR3 DNA sequence: TGTGCCAGCAGCCCCTTACCGGGGGATGGGGGTGAAGCTTTCTTT. This chain links TRBV7-9 with TRBJ1-1, with D perhaps TRBD1 (5 bases). Germline V gene data show CDR1 as SEHNR and CDR2 as FQNEAQ (reference sequence). The CDR3 is made up of 15 amino acids. V was clipped by 5 bases and J by 7 bases, with 20 bases between them.

The V call is TRBV7-5, the J call TRBJ2-1; the listed D gene, TRBD2, was not tested against the DNA. TRBV7-5 has pseudogene status. The CDR3 spans 19 residues. CDR3 nucleotide sequence: TGTGCCAGAAGGACGGGACTAGCGGGAGGACCAAGCTCCTACAATGAGCAGTTCTTC. Protein product: CARRTGLAGGPSSYNEQFF.

This chain links TRBV7-2 with TRBJ2-5, with 11 bases that match TRBD2. CDR3 length: 15 residues. Germline V gene lookup returns CDR1 SGHTA and CDR2 FQGNSA. The V and J ends lost 5 bases and 4 bases, in that order; junction bases with no gene match: 6. CDR3: CASSPTSGASETQYF. The CDR3 bases are TGTGCCAGCAGCCCGACTAGCGGGGCGTCAGAGACCCAGTACTTC.

This clone was counted between two and nine times. The genes are TRBV7-9 and TRBJ2-1; no reliable D call. CDR1 SEHNR and CDR2 FQNEAQ come from the germline V gene (reference sequence). The ends were cut back, 1 base at V and 13 bases at J, with 11 bases in the middle. CDR3 length equals 12 residues. CDR3 region: CASSLVVSAQFF. DNA for the CDR3: TGTGCCAGCAGCTTAGTCGTTTCTGCTCAGTTCTTC.

V and J are TRBV7-2 and TRBJ2-3; D possibly corresponds to TRBD1 (6 bases). The CDR3 runs 14 residues. Germline V gene lookup returns CDR1 SGHTA and CDR2 FQGNSA. The V and J ends lost 3 bases and 1 base respectively, with 8 bases between them. This chain's CDR3 is CASSLTGGTDTQYF. CDR3 nucleotide sequence: TGTGCCAGCAGCTTGACAGGCGGCACAGATACGCAGTATTTT.

This rearrangement joins TRBV5-1 to TRBJ1-1, with no clear D. Germline CDR1 is SGHRS and CDR2 is YFSETQ. The CDR3 runs 14 residues. Trimming left V 0 bases short and J 1 base short, with 7 bases between. The CDR3 region has the DNA TGCGCCAGCAGCTTGGCAGGCAGGAACACTGAAGCTTTCTTT. This sequence encodes CASSLAGRNTEAFF.

V gene TRBV7-8 combines with J gene TRBJ2-6; D is uncertain. The CDR3 is made up of 15 amino acids. Per germline, CDR1 SGHVS and CDR2 FQNEAQ. The ends were cut back, 2 bases at V and 4 bases at J, with 9 bases in the middle. DNA for the CDR3: TGTGCCAGCAGCTTAAAACAGACCGGGGCCAACGTCCTGACTTTC. The encoded protein is CASSLKQTGANVLTF.

The chain combines TRBV14 with TRBJ2-5; D possibly corresponds to TRBD1 (6 bases). V was clipped by 1 base and J by 6 bases, with 12 bases between them. This CDR3 is 14 amino acids long. From germline, CDR1 is SGHDN and CDR2 FVKESK. This chain's CDR3 is CASSQAGTHQTQYF. The CDR3 DNA sequence: TGTGCCAGCAGCCAAGCCGGGACACATCAGACCCAGTACTTC.

The chain has TRBV27 and TRBJ2-7; 14 bases map to TRBD2. The J segment lost 0 bases and the V segment lost 11 bases, leaving 6 bases of the junction unmatched. The CDR3 has 15 residues. From germline, CDR1 is MNHEY and CDR2 SMNVEV (reference sequence). The CDR3 region is CAATGLAGASYEQYF. The CDR3 DNA reads as TGTGCCGCTACGGGACTAGCGGGAGCCTCCTACGAGCAGTACTTC.

The gene calls are TRBV7-3 and TRBJ2-2, with D perhaps being TRBD1 or TRBD2 (5 bases each). Trimming removed 5 bases from V and 6 bases from J, with 16 bases in between. This CDR3 has 15 residues. Germline V gene sequence: CDR1 SGHTA, CDR2 FQGTGA. CDR3 sequence reads: CASSATGTAAGELFF. The CDR3 DNA reads TGTGCCAGCAGCGCCACCGGGACCGCGGCCGGGGAGCTGTTTTTT.